This TCR beta chain was sequenced in a study of CD8 T cells in Susac syndrome. With random hexamers, reverse transcription was performed on about 0.5 to 1 ug of RNA. Amplification of TCR beta CDR3 across 54 Vbeta and 13 Jbeta was performed with immunoSEQ multiplex PCR. TCRdb itself ran the immunoSEQ multiplex PCR reads through MiXCR, one entry per CDR3 protein. The sample records about 200,000 distinct CDR3 sequences, 90% to 95% being singletons. The J segment lost 2 bases and the V segment lost 3 bases, leaving 2 bases of the junction unmatched. CDR1 and CDR2 (germline): SGDLS, YYNGEE. The CDR3 is 15 amino acids. Concerning this clonotype itself: Its specificity is unknown.

The TEMRA cells underwent FACS enrichment, while the CD8+ and CD4+ T cells underwent negative isolation. General study results and limits: In its TCR sequencing and HLA analysis, the study acknowledged that the number of individuals was relatively small.

This chain joins TRBV9 and TRBJ2-7; 13 bases match TRBD2. This sequence originates from a human donor with multiple sclerosis. The sequenced sample consisted of CD8+ T cells from PBMCs. The CDR3 DNA reads TGTGCCAGCAGCGGGGGACTAGCGGGGCCCTACGAGCAGTACTTC. Protein product: CASSGGLAGPYEQYF. Filled out from reference TRBV9 and TRBJ2-7, the complete variable domain reads DSGVTQTPKHLITATGQRVTLRCSPRSGDLSVYWYQQSLDQGLQFLIQYYNGEERAKGNILERFSAQQFPDLHSELNLSSLELGDSALYFCASSGGLAGPYEQYFGPGTRLTVT.